This TCR beta chain is drawn from a study of PD-1 blockade in classical Hodgkin lymphoma. Study-level findings and limits: Healthy donors reportedly exceeded newly diagnosed patients in baseline TCR diversity.

As concerns this clone: Its antigen is as yet unknown.

Time point given: newly diagnosed, previously untreated cHL patient sample. CDR1 is SGDLS and CDR2 is YYNGEE in the germline V gene. CDR3 length: 13 amino acids. Trimming removed 3 bases from V and 5 bases from J, with 11 bases in between. TCRdb's copy holds only in-frame clones and misses some; the assay was immunoSEQ multiplex PCR. The sample lists about 30,000 clones, roughly 92% occurring once. This chain joins TRBV9 and TRBJ1-1, with D unresolved. The sample was peripheral blood mononuclear cells (PBMCs). This clonotype was obtained from a human donor with classical Hodgkin lymphoma. The CDR3 loop is CASSGGLETEAFF. CDR3 sequence (DNA): TGTGCCAGCAGCGGGGGTCTCGAAACTGAAGCTTTCTTT.